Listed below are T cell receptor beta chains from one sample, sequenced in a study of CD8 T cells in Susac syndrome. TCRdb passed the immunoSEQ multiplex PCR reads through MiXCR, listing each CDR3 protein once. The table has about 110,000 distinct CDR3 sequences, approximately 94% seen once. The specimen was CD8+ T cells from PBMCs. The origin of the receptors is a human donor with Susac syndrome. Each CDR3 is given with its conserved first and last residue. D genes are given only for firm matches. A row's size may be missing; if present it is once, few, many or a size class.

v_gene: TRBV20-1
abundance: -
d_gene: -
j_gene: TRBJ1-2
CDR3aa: CSASKRGAYYGYTF
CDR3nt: TGCAGTGCCTCCAAGAGGGGAGCCTACTATGGCTACACCTTC

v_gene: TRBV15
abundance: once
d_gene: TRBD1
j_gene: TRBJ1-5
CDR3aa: CASTVDRGINQPQHF
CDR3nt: TGTGCCAGCACGGTCGACAGGGGGATCAATCAGCCCCAGCATTTT

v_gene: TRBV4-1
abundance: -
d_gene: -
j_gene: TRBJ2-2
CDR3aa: CASSQGENTGELFF
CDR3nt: TGCGCCAGCAGCCAGGGAGAGAACACCGGGGAGCTGTTTTTT

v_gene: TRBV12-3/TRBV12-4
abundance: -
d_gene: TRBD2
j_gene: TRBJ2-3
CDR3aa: CASSAAGDTQYF
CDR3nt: TGTGCCAGCAGTGCAGCGGGGGATACGCAGTATTTT

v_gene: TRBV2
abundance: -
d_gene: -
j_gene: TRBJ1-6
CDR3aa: CASSVSRDDSPLHF
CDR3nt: TGTGCCAGCAGTGTTTCCAGGGACGATTCACCCCTCCACTTT

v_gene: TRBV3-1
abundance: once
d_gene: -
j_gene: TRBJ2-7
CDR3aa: CASSPDWSAYEQYF
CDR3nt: TGTGCCAGCAGCCCGGATTGGTCCGCGTACGAGCAGTACTTC

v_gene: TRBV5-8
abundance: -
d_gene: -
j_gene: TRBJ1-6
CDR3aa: CASTLGGQMSSYNSPLHF
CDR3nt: TGTGCCAGCACCCTGGGGGGGCAAATGAGCTCCTATAATTCACCCCTCCACTTT

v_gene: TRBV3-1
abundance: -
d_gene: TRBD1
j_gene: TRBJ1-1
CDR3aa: CASIGTVNTEAFF
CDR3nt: TGTGCCAGCATTGGGACAGTGAACACTGAAGCTTTCTTT

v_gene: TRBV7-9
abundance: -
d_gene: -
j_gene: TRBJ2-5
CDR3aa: CASSKPQLGETQYF
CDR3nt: TGTGCCAGCAGCAAACCACAGCTTGGGGAGACCCAGTACTTC

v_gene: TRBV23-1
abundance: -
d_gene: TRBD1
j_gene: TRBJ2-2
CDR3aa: CASSLDRGYTGELFF
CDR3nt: TGCGCCAGCAGTCTGGACAGGGGATACACCGGGGAGCTGTTTTTT

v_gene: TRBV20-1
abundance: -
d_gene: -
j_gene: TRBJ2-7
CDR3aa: CSARPRTNLIHYEQYF
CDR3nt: TGCAGTGCTAGACCGCGCACAAACTTGATTCATTACGAGCAGTACTTC

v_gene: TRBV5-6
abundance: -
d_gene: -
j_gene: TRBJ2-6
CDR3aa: CASRGTGANVLTF
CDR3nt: TGTGCCAGCAGGGGGACTGGGGCCAACGTCCTGACTTTC

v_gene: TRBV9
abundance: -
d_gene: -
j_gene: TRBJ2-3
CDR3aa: CASSVGEAQYF
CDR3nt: TGTGCCAGCAGCGTAGGTGAGGCGCAGTATTTT

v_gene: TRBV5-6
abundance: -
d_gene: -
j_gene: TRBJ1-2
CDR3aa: CASSLDRLDGYTF
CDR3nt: TGTGCCAGCAGCTTGGACAGGTTGGATGGCTACACCTTC

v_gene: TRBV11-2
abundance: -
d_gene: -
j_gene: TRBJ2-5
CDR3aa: CASSLDSETQYF
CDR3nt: TGTGCCAGCAGCTTAGACAGCGAGACCCAGTACTTC

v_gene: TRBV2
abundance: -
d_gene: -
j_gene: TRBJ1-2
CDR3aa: CASRDSTRGDYGYTF
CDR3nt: TGTGCCAGCAGAGATTCTACCAGGGGCGACTATGGCTACACCTTC

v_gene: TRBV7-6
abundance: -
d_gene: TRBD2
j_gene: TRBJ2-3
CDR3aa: CASSLLGGEGDTQYF
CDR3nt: TGTGCCAGCAGCTTACTCGGGGGGGAAGGAGATACGCAGTATTTT